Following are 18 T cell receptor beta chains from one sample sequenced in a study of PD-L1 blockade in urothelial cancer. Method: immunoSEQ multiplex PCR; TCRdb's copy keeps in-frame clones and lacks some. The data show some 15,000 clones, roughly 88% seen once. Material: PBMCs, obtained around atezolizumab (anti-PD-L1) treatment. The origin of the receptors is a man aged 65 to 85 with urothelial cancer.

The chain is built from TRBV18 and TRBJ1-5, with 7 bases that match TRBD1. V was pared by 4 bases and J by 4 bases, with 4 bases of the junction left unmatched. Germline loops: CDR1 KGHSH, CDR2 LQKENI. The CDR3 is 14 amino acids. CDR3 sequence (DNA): TGTGCCAGCTCACAGGGGACAGCGAATCAGCCCCAGCATTTT. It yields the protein CASSQGTANQPQHF.

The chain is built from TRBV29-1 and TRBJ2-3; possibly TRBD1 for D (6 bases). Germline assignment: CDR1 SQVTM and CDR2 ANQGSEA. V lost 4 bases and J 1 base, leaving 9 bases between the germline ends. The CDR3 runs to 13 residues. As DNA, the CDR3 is TGCAGCGTTGGCAGGGGAGGCACAGATACGCAGTATTTT. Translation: CSVGRGGTDTQYF.

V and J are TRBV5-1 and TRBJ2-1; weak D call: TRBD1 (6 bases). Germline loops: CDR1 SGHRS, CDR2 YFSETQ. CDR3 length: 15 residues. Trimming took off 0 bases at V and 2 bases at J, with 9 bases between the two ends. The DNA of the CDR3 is TGCGCCAGCAGCTTGGGGACAGAGGCCTACAATGAGCAGTTCTTC. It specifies CASSLGTEAYNEQFF.

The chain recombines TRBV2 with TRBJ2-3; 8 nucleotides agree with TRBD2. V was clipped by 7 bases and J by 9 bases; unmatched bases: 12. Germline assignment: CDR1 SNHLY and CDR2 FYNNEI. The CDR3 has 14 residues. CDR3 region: CASIVGGGMGTQYF. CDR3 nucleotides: TGTGCCAGCATTGTCGGGGGGGGTATGGGCACGCAGTATTTT.

The CDR3 coding sequence is TGTGCCAGTAGTACCGGACAGGGACTTGCAACTAATGAAAAACTGTTTTTT. Protein sequence: CASSTGQGLATNEKLFF. The genes are TRBV19 and TRBJ1-4, with 8 bases aligning to TRBD1. The CDR3 runs 17 residues. Unmatched junction bases numbered 7, after V lost 4 bases and J lost 0 bases. Germline V CDR1 and CDR2: LNHDA, SQIVND (reference sequence).

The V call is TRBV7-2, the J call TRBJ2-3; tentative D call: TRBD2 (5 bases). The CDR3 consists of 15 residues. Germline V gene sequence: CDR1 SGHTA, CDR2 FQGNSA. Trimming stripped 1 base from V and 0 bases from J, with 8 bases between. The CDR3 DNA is TGTGCCAGCAGCTTAGAGCGGACGAGCACAGATACGCAGTATTTT. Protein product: CASSLERTSTDTQYF.

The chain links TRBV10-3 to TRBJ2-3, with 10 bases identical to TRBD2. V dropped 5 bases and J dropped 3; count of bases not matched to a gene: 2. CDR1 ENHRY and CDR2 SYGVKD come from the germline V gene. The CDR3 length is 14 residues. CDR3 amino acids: CAISSSGGTDTQYF. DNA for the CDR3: TGTGCCATCAGTTCTAGCGGGGGAACAGATACGCAGTATTTT.

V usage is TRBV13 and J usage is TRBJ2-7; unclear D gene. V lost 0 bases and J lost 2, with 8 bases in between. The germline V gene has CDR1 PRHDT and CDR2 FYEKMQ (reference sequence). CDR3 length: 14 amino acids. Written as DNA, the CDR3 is TGTGCCAGCAGCTTAGGCGCAGGCCCCTACGAGCAGTACTTC. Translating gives CASSLGAGPYEQYF.

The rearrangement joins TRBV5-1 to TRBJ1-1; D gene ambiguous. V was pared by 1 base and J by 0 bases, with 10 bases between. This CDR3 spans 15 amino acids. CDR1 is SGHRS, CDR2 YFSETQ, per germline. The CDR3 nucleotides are TGCGCCAGCAGCTTGCTTTTGGGCGTGAACACTGAAGCTTTCTTT. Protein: CASSLLLGVNTEAFF.

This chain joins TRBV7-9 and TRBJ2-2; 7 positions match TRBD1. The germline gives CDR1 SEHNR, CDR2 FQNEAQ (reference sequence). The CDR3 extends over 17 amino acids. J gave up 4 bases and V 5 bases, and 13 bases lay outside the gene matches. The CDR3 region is CASSGNSHRGFTGELFF. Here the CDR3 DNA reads TGTGCCAGCAGCGGAAACAGTCACAGGGGATTCACCGGGGAGCTGTTTTTT.

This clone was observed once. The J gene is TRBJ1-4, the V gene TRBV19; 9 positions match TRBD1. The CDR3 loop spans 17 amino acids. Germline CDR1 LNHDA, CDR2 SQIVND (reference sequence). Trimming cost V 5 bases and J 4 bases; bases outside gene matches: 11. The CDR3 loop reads CASSQGTGSIRNEKLFF. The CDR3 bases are TGTGCCAGTAGTCAAGGGACAGGGTCGATACGTAATGAAAAACTGTTTTTT.

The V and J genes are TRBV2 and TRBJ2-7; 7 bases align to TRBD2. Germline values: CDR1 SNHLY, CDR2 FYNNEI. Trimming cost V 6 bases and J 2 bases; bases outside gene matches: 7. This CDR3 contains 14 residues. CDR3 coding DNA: TGTGCCAGCAGACGGGAGCGGGGAACCTACGAGCAGTACTTC. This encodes CASRRERGTYEQYF.

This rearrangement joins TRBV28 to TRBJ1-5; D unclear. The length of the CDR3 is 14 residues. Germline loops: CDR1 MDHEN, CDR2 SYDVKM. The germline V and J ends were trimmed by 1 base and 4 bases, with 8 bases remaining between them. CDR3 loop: CASSLLGGNQPQHF. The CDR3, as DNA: TGTGCCAGCAGTTTATTGGGCGGGAATCAGCCCCAGCATTTT.

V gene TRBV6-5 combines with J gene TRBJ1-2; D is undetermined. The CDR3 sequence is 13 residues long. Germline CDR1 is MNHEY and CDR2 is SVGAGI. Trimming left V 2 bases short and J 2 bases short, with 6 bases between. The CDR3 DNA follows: TGTGCCAGCAGTTACGGCACAAACTATGGCTACACCTTC. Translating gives CASSYGTNYGYTF.

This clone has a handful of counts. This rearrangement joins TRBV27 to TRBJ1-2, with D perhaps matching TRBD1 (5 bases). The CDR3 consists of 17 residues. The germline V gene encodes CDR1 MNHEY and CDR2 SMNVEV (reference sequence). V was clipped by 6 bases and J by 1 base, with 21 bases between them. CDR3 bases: TGTGCCAGCAGCTTAAGGGGTCCTTGGGGTAGTAACTATGGCTACACCTTC. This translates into CASSLRGPWGSNYGYTF.

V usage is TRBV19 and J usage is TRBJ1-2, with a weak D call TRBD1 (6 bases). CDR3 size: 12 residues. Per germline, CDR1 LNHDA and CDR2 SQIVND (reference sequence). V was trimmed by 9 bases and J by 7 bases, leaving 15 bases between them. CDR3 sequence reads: CASRQAVSGYTF. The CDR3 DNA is TGTGCCAGCCGACAGGCGGTATCTGGCTACACCTTC.

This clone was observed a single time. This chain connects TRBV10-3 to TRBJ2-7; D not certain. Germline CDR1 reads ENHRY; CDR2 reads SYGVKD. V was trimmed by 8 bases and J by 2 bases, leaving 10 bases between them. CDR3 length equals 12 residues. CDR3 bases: TGTGCCATCGGCGGCAGCCCCTACGAGCAGTACTTC. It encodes CAIGGSPYEQYF.

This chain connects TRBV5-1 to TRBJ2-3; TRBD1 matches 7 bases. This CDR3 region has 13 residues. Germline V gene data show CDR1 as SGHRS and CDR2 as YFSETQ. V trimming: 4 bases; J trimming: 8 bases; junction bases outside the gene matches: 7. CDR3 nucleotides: TGCGCCAGCAGCCTCGACAGGGCTCCTACGCAGTATTTT. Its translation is CASSLDRAPTQYF.